This T cell receptor beta chain was sequenced in a study of blood T cell repertoires in COVID-19. Sequencing was performed with immunoSEQ multiplex PCR; in TCRdb, only in-frame clones are kept and a portion is missing. This sample yields fewer than 70,000 clones, of which 80% to 90% are seen a single time; 3.5% belongs to the top ten. Germline values: CDR1 PRHDT, CDR2 FYEKMQ (reference sequence). This CDR3 is built from 16 residues. The ends lost 1 base at V and 9 bases at J; junction bases unmatched: 11. The gene calls are TRBV13 and TRBJ2-1; 8 bases line up with TRBD2. This TCR came from a human donor in a cohort sampled during active COVID-19. Sequences were obtained from peripheral blood. The CDR3 DNA reads TGTGCCAGCAGCTTAGAGAGAATAGCGGGAATTAGTGAGCAGTTCTTC. This codes for CASSLERIAGISEQFF.